Shown below are 32 T cell receptor beta chains from a single sample sequenced in a study of CD8 T cells in ankylosing spondylitis. TCRdb itself ran the 5' RACE reads through MiXCR, one entry per CDR3 protein. This repertoire shows tens of thousands of distinct CDR3 sequences, 6.5% to 9% found once; its top ten account for approximately 8%. The sequencing input was blood, either unsorted or a sorted T cell fraction (not recorded which). The receptor set was obtained from a female donor with ankylosing spondylitis or in good health (not recorded which).

This clonotype was seen a few times. The chain recombines TRBV7-9 with TRBJ2-3, with D maybe TRBD2 (6 bases). V dropped 7 bases and J dropped 3 bases, with 17 bases sitting between them. Germline V gives CDR1 SEHNR, CDR2 FQNEAQ (reference sequence). The CDR3 has 15 residues. The CDR3 sequence: CASKRVGGGTDTQYF. CDR3 DNA sequence: TGTGCCAGCAAAAGGGTTGGAGGAGGGACAGATACGCAGTATTTT.

The chain carries TRBV4-1 and TRBJ1-1, with D perhaps matching TRBD1 (6 bases). Per germline, CDR1 MGHRA and CDR2 YSYEKL. The V end was cut by 4 bases, the J end by 1 base, with 13 bases between. This CDR3 comprises 15 residues. CDR3 sequence: CASSPAHRENTEAFF. As DNA, the CDR3 is TGCGCCAGCAGCCCAGCCCACAGGGAGAACACTGAAGCTTTCTTT.

This clonotype has a count of ten or more. V usage is TRBV5-5 and J usage is TRBJ2-7; TRBD1 agrees at 8 bases. The CDR3 is 14 amino acids. CDR1 SGHKS and CDR2 YYEKEE come from the germline V gene (reference sequence). J lost 3 bases, V lost 0 bases, and 2 bases had no gene match. The CDR3 region is CASSLGDRIYEQYV. For the CDR3, the DNA is TGTGCCAGCAGCTTGGGGGACAGGATCTACGAGCAGTACGTC.

This clonotype has ten or more counts. This chain's CDR3 is CASSDLDLGGGETQYF. The DNA of the CDR3 is TGCGCCAGCAGCGATCTAGACCTTGGTGGAGGGGAGACCCAGTACTTC. This rearrangement joins TRBV5-1 to TRBJ2-5; tentatively, D is TRBD2 (6 bases). Trimming shortened V by 4 bases and J by 5 bases, and 21 bases separated the two germline ends. CDR3 size: 16 residues. Germline-derived CDR1 and CDR2 are SGHRS and YFSETQ.

This clonotype was seen repeatedly, ten times or more. This rearrangement joins TRBV24-1 to TRBJ2-2; a possible D gene is TRBD2 (5 bases). The V and J ends lost 9 bases and 6 bases respectively, with 10 bases between them. The germline gives CDR1 KGHDR, CDR2 SFDVKD. CDR3 length: 12 residues. The CDR3 sequence: CATGSLAGELFF. CDR3 in DNA: TGTGCCACCGGGAGTCTCGCCGGGGAGCTGTTTTTT.

This clonotype was recorded many times. V is TRBV6-5 and J is TRBJ1-5, with D possibly matching TRBD1 (6 bases). Germline CDR1 is MNHEY and CDR2 is SVGAGI. V was trimmed by 3 bases and J by 4 bases, leaving 13 bases between them. CDR3 size: 15 residues. CDR3 loop: CASSYMDSGNQPQHF. CDR3 nucleotide sequence: TGTGCCAGCAGTTATATGGACAGTGGAAATCAGCCCCAGCATTTT.

Ten or more counts support this clonotype. The chain carries TRBV5-1 and TRBJ2-1; 10 positions match TRBD2. The CDR3 consists of 16 residues. V trimming: 5 bases; J trimming: 2 bases; junction bases outside the gene matches: 7. Germline lookup yields CDR1 SGHRS and CDR2 YFSETQ. CDR3 in DNA: TGCGCCAGCAGACCAGCTAGCGGGGGCCCCTACAATGAGCAGTTCTTC. This codes for CASRPASGGPYNEQFF. The full variable domain, with the rest looked up from reference TRBV5-1 and TRBJ2-1, is KAGVTQTPRYLIKTRGQQVTLSCSPISGHRSVSWYQQTPGQGLQFLFEYFSETQRNKGNFPGRFSGRQFSNSRSEMNVSTLELGDSALYLCASRPASGGPYNEQFFGPGTRLTVL.

Ten or more counts support this clonotype. This sequence joins TRBV7-2 and TRBJ1-6; perhaps TRBD1 as D (6 bases). V gave up 7 bases and J gave up 4 bases, with 11 bases separating them. This CDR3 has 14 amino acids. Germline loops: CDR1 SGHTA, CDR2 FQGNSA. The CDR3 loop is CASNYREYNSPLHF. The CDR3 nucleotides read TGTGCCAGCAACTACAGGGAGTATAATTCACCCCTCCACTTT.

At least ten counts were recorded for this clonotype. The chain combines TRBV5-6 with TRBJ2-7, with unresolved D. Between the trimmed V and J ends, which lost 2 bases and 2 bases, there was a span of 8 bases. CDR3 length: 13 amino acids. Per the germline V gene, CDR1 is SGHDT and CDR2 is YYEEEE. The CDR3 DNA reads as TGTGCCAGCAGCTTAGATAGTCCCTACGAGCAGTACTTC. Translation gives CASSLDSPYEQYF. Variable domain in full (rest from reference TRBV5-6 and TRBJ2-7): DAGVTQSPTHLIKTRGQQVTLRCSPKSGHDTVSWYQQALGQGPQFIFQYYEEEERQRGNFPDRFSGHQFPNYSSELNVNALLLGDSALYLCASSLDSPYEQYFGPGTRLTVT.

At least ten counts were recorded for this clonotype. The chain employs TRBV28 and TRBJ1-2; TRBD1 agrees at 7 bases. From germline, CDR1 is MDHEN and CDR2 SYDVKM. The trim removed 2 bases at V and 6 bases at J, leaving 15 bases unmatched. The CDR3 is made up of 17 amino acids. CDR3 nucleotides: TGTGCCAGCAGTTTACCGCAGGACAGGTTTACCGGCGATGGCTACACCTTC. Translation gives CASSLPQDRFTGDGYTF.

This clonotype was counted at least ten times. The J gene is TRBJ2-2, the V gene TRBV27; D is undetermined. With 1 base removed from V and 2 bases from J, the gap between germline ends came to 2 bases. The CDR3 is 13 residues long. From germline, CDR1 is MNHEY and CDR2 SMNVEV (reference sequence). The CDR3 reads CASSLLNTGELFF. The CDR3 bases are TGTGCCAGCAGTTTATTAAACACCGGGGAGCTGTTTTTT.

This clonotype was seen many times. The chain carries TRBV10-3 and TRBJ2-7, with a weak D call TRBD1 (6 bases). V dropped 6 bases and J dropped 5 bases, with 8 bases sitting between them. The germline gives CDR1 ENHRY, CDR2 SYGVKD. This CDR3 comprises 11 residues. CDR3 sequence: CAIRGGNEQYF. CDR3 bases: TGTGCCATCAGAGGGGGTAACGAGCAGTACTTC.

This clonotype was recorded at least ten times. The V and J genes are TRBV10-2 and TRBJ2-3; TRBD2 matches 13 bases. Losses at the gene ends were 7 bases for V and 1 base for J; bases not matched to a gene: 5. CDR1 and CDR2 (germline): WSHSY, SAAADI. The CDR3 has 16 amino acids. The CDR3 is CASTGLAGPGTDTQYF. The CDR3 DNA follows: TGCGCCAGCACGGGACTAGCGGGGCCTGGCACAGATACGCAGTATTTT.

This clonotype was recorded many times. The rearrangement joins TRBV20-1 to TRBJ1-5; tentatively, D is TRBD1 (6 bases). The V end lost 6 bases, the J end lost 10 bases, and 13 bases lay between the germline ends. From germline, CDR1 is DFQATT and CDR2 SNEGSKA (reference sequence). CDR3 length: 11 residues. The CDR3 reads CSADTGGPQHF. The DNA for the CDR3 is TGCAGTGCAGACACCGGGGGCCCCCAGCATTTT.

This clonotype was detected ten times or more. The genes are TRBV11-2 and TRBJ1-2; TRBD1 aligns across 7 bases. Germline V lookup: CDR1 SGHAT, CDR2 FQNNGV. The J segment lost 8 bases and the V segment lost 5 bases, leaving 5 bases of the junction unmatched. The CDR3 contains 12 residues. Written as DNA, the CDR3 is TGTGCCAGCAGCCGCGACAGGGAAGGCTACACCTTC. Translating it yields CASSRDREGYTF.

This clonotype appeared many times. The chain recombines TRBV10-3 with TRBJ1-4; maybe TRBD1 (5 bases). Germline V gene data show CDR1 as ENHRY and CDR2 as SYGVKD. V was shortened by 6 bases and J by 1 base, with 15 bases between the two germline ends. The CDR3 sequence is 16 residues long. The CDR3 here is CAISEERGVTNEKLFF. In DNA, the CDR3 is TGTGCCATCAGCGAGGAGCGGGGGGTAACTAATGAAAAACTGTTTTTT.

The table lists this clonotype with many counts. The V and J genes are TRBV12-3 or TRBV12-4 and TRBJ1-2; D unresolved. V lost 5 bases to trimming and J lost 1 base, with 8 bases between them. The length of the CDR3 is 13 residues. CDR3 sequence reads: CASSQLLNYGYTF. CDR3 DNA: TGTGCCAGCAGTCAGCTTCTTAACTATGGCTACACCTTC.

This clonotype was detected many times. The genes are TRBV20-1 and TRBJ2-5, with D tentatively TRBD2 (6 bases). CDR1 and CDR2 from the germline V gene are DFQATT and SNEGSKA (reference sequence). Trimming pared 6 bases from V and 3 bases from J, leaving 17 bases between. The CDR3 is 14 amino acids. CDR3 DNA: TGCAGTGCGGCTAGTGGCTTAGCGGAAGAGACCCAGTACTTC. Protein: CSAASGLAEETQYF.

This rearrangement joins TRBV4-2 to TRBJ2-7; TRBD1 matches at 8 bases. Germline lookup yields CDR1 LGHNA and CDR2 YNFKEQ. Trimming cost V 6 bases and J 2 bases; bases outside gene matches: 6. CDR3 length: 14 residues. The CDR3 DNA reads as TGTGCCAGCAGTTTCGAGACAGGGGCCTACGAGCAGTACTTC. This sequence encodes CASSFETGAYEQYF.

This clonotype was counted ten times or more. This rearrangement joins TRBV25-1 to TRBJ1-1; TRBD1 aligns across 9 bases. Germline V gives CDR1 MGHDK, CDR2 SYGVNS. V shed 6 bases and J 5 bases; nucleotides not matched to a gene: 7. The CDR3 loop spans 14 amino acids. CDR3 amino acids: CASSVRTGETEAFF. CDR3 in DNA: TGTGCCAGCAGCGTCCGGACAGGGGAAACTGAAGCTTTCTTT.

The sample holds many counts of this clonotype. The CDR3 loop is CASSFFGGSSSTDTQYF. CDR3 nucleotide sequence: TGTGCCAGCAGTTTCTTCGGGGGGAGCTCTAGCACAGATACGCAGTATTTT. The V call is TRBV12-3 or TRBV12-4, the J call TRBJ2-3; 7 nucleotides agree with TRBD2. The CDR3 totals 17 residues. V lost 3 bases and J lost 0; bases outside the gene matches: 9.

This clonotype occurred a few times. The chain joins TRBV7-9 to TRBJ2-2; 9 nucleotides line up with TRBD1. Germline V lookup: CDR1 SEHNR, CDR2 FQNEAQ (reference sequence). This CDR3 contains 13 residues. V dropped 8 bases and J dropped 6; count of bases not matched to a gene: 4. The DNA of the CDR3 is TGTGCCAGCGGGACAGGGTACCCCGGGGAGCTGTTTTTT. This translates into CASGTGYPGELFF.

The J gene is TRBJ1-4, the V gene TRBV7-8, with D maybe TRBD1 (6 bases). Germline V gives CDR1 SGHVS, CDR2 FQNEAQ. V was pared by 4 bases and J by 2 bases, with 14 bases between. The CDR3 has 16 amino acids. The CDR3 reads CASSSSRGRTNEKLFF. The DNA of the CDR3 is TGTGCCAGCAGCTCCTCCAGGGGACGCACTAATGAAAAACTGTTTTTT.

This clonotype was seen a single time. At one end, the junction sequence differs from germline, possibly due to a read error. The chain is built from TRBV4-2 and TRBJ2-5, with D perhaps matching TRBD2 (5 bases). The germline V gene has CDR1 LGHNA and CDR2 YNFKEQ. The CDR3 runs 14 residues. CDR3: CARSLGLPGETQYF. The CDR3 bases are TGTGCCAGGAGCCTTGGGCTACCGGGGGAGACCCAGTACTTC.

This clonotype was counted ten times or more. The J gene is TRBJ2-7, the V gene TRBV4-3; D uncertain. CDR1 is LGHNA and CDR2 is YSLEER in the germline V gene. V dropped 0 bases and J dropped 3 bases, with 9 bases sitting between them. The CDR3 spans 14 residues. The CDR3 coding sequence is TGCGCCAGCAGCCAAGATCGAGCAGGCTACGAGCAGTACTTC. It encodes CASSQDRAGYEQYF.

There are many counts of this clonotype. The germline gene is not matched at one end of the junction; a read error may be the cause. This chain joins TRBV20-1 and TRBJ1-6, with D hard to call. Germline V lookup: CDR1 DFQATT, CDR2 SNEGSKA (reference sequence). The CDR3 is 16 amino acids. The CDR3 region has the DNA TGCTGTGCTAGTTTGGGCAGGTCTAGTAATAATTCACCCCTCCACTTT. It codes for CCASLGRSSNNSPLHF.

With respect to this clonotype: Given a much more abundant clone one base away, this may be a read error. The chain recombines TRBV7-8 with TRBJ2-3, with 16 nucleotides matching TRBD2. J gave up 1 base and V 7 bases, and 5 bases lay outside the gene matches. CDR1 is SGHVS and CDR2 is FQNEAQ in the germline V gene. The CDR3 contains 17 residues. The CDR3 protein is CASIYGTSGGGTDTQYF. DNA of the CDR3: TGTGCCAGCATCTACGGGACTAGCGGGGGGGGCACAGATACGCAGTATTTT.

This clonotype has ten or more counts. V gene TRBV5-1 combines with J gene TRBJ1-6; D possibly corresponds to TRBD1 (5 bases). In germline, CDR1 is SGHRS, CDR2 YFSETQ. CDR3 size: 12 residues. The V gene lost 5 bases and the J gene lost 5 bases, with 5 bases spanning the gap. In DNA form, the CDR3 reads TGCGCCAGCAGACAGGATAATTCACCCCTCCACTTT. Amino acids: CASRQDNSPLHF.

This clonotype was found many times. The J gene is TRBJ2-5, the V gene TRBV20-1; 11 bases line up with TRBD2. CDR3 length: 15 residues. Germline CDR1 reads DFQATT; CDR2 reads SNEGSKA (reference sequence). V gave up 3 bases and J gave up 2 bases; unmatched junction bases: 5. CDR3 bases: TGCAGTGCTAGGCCGACTAGCGGGGAACAAGAGACCCAGTACTTC. This codes for CSARPTSGEQETQYF.

The J gene is TRBJ1-5, the V gene TRBV7-2; TRBD1 matches 7 bases. The junction had 5 bases not matched to a gene; V was cut back by 0 bases and J by 3 bases. CDR3 length equals 16 residues. Germline V gives CDR1 SGHTA, CDR2 FQGNSA. CDR3 nucleotide sequence: TGTGCCAGCAGCTTAGCTGACAGGGTCCTCAATCAGCCCCAGCATTTT. Translating it yields CASSLADRVLNQPQHF.

V is TRBV18 and J is TRBJ2-5; the D gene could be TRBD1 or TRBD2 (5 bases each). The V end lost 0 bases, the J end lost 5 bases, and 7 bases lay between the germline ends. This CDR3 is built from 13 residues. Germline CDR1 and CDR2: KGHSH and LQKENI. For the CDR3, the DNA is TGTGCCAGCTCACCACCGGGGGAGGAGACCCAGTACTTC. It is translated as CASSPPGEETQYF.

This clonotype was recorded at least ten times. This chain uses TRBV2 with TRBJ2-3; D unresolved. With 5 bases removed from V and 5 bases from J, the gap between germline ends came to 14 bases. The CDR3 has 14 residues. Germline V gene lookup returns CDR1 SNHLY and CDR2 FYNNEI. CDR3 sequence (DNA): TGTGCCAGCAGTTACCTTAGTGGCCTAGATACGCAGTATTTT. This sequence encodes CASSYLSGLDTQYF. Full variable domain (rest looked up from reference TRBV2 and TRBJ2-3): EPEVTQTPSHQVTQMGQEVILRCVPISNHLYFYWYRQILGQKVEFLVSFYNNEISEKSEIFDDQFSVERPDGSNFTLKIRSTKLEDSAMYFCASSYLSGLDTQYFGPGTRLTVL.